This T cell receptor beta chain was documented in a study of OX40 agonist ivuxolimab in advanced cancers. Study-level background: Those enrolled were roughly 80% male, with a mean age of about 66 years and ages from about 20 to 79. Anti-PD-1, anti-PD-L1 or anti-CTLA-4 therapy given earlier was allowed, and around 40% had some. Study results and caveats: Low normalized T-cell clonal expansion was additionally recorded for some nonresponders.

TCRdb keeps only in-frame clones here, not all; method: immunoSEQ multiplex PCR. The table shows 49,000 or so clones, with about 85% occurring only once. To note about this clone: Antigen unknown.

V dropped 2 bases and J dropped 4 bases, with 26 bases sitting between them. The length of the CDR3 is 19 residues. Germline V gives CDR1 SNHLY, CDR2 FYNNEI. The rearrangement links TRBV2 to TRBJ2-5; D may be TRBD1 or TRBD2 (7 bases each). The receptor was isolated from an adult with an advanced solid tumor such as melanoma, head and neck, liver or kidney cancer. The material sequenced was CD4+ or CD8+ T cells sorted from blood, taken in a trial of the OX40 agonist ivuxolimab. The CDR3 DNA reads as TGTGCCAGCAGTGAACAGGGGGGGATAAGCGGGACGAGAGGAGAGACCCAGTACTTC. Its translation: CASSEQGGISGTRGETQYF. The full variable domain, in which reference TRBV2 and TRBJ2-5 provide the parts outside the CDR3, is EPEVTQTPSHQVTQMGQEVILRCVPISNHLYFYWYRQILGQKVEFLVSFYNNEISEKSEIFDDQFSVERPDGSNFTLKIRSTKLEDSAMYFCASSEQGGISGTRGETQYFGPGTRLLVL.